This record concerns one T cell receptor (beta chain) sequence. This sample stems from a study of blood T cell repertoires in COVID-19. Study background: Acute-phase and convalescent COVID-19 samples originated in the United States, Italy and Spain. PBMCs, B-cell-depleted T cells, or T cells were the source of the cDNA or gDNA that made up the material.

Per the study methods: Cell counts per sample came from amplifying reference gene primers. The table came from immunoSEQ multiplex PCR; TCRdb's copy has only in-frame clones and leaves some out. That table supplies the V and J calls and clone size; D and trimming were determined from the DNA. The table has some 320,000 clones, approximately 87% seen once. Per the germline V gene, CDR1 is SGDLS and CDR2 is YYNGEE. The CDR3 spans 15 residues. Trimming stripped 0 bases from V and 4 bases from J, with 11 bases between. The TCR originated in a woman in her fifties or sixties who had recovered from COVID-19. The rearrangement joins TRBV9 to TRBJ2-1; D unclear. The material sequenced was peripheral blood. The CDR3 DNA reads TGTGCCAGCAGCGTAGACGTAACTAATTACAATGAGCAGTTCTTC. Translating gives CASSVDVTNYNEQFF.